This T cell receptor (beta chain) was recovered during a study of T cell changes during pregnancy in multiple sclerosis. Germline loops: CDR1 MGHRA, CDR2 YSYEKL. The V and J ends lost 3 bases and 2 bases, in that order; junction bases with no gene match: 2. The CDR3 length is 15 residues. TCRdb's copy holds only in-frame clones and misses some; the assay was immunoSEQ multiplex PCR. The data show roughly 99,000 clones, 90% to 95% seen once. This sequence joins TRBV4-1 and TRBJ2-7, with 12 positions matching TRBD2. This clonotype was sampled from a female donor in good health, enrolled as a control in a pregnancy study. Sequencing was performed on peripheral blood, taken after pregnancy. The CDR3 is CASSHLAGGPYEQYF. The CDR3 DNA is TGCGCCAGCAGCCACCTAGCGGGAGGGCCCTACGAGCAGTACTTC.